Here is one T cell receptor (beta chain) with its context. Its recognized antigen is unknown. No base quality values were provided; no much bigger clone lies one nucleotide off. The sample originates from a study of blood T cell repertoires in COVID-19 (dated by TCRdb to 2020 to 2021). Concerning the study at large: Samples covering the acute and convalescent phases of COVID-19 were provided by collaborators in the United States, Italy and Spain. The material from the prospective study consisted of cDNA or gDNA derived from T cells, B-cell-depleted T cells, or PBMCs. The dataset comprised deeply sampled blood TCRbeta repertoires from subjects exposed to, actively infected with, or recovered from COVID-19. The repertoires were released in a freely available public database meant as a resource for research on the immune response to SARS-CoV-2. The samples were drawn from two sources: the first 160 participants of the ongoing ImmuneRACE study, and 1,200 or so subjects contributed by 6 global collaborators. Sample metadata almost always included a de-identified subject ID, COVID-19 status, age in years and sex. Where HLA class I and class II types were available, the types were taken from metadata supplied by the sample provider, not from assay-based typing.

The immunoSEQ Assay, a bias-controlled multiplex PCR, was used to amplify TCRbeta CDR3 regions from genomic DNA. The original methods were these. Nucleated cell counts per sample were estimated from amplification of reference gene primers within the assay. Sequence reads were collapsed and filtered to measure the absolute abundance of every unique TCRbeta CDR3 rearrangement. Productive Simpson clonality was computed per sample as the square root of Simpson's diversity index over productive rearrangements. The clones in this table, taken by TCRdb from immuneACCESS, are in-frame only. Not every clone is retained; where verified, under half of the shortfall comes from an unresolved V gene, and the cause of the rest is unknown. V, J and clone size were drawn from that table, and D and trimming were deduced from the DNA. The sample records 150,000 to 200,000 clones, around 86% of which are singletons. The top ten clonotypes cover roughly 8.2% of the sample.

The CDR3 goes from the cysteine to the phenylalanine over 16 residues. Left in the record is the CDR3 DNA by itself, 48 bases read in frame from the first base. V gives up 2 bases and J gives up 5 bases, and the segment between their germline ends measures 21 bases. In the germline V gene (reference sequence), CDR1 corresponds to GTSNPN and CDR2 to SVGIG. Whole blood was collected in K2EDTA tubes by collaborating institutions according to the institutions' own protocols. For TCRbeta analysis, collaborators shipped samples as frozen whole blood, isolated PBMCs, or DNA extracted from either of those sample types. What the research found in general, with its limitations: How much clinical and demographic metadata was included differed by source and by participant, and the metadata was provided uncurated.

In this chain, TRBV30 is recombined with TRBJ1-1; the D gene is possibly TRBD1, with 5 bases matching. The receptor was isolated from a man aged 60 to 75 with acute or convalescent COVID-19. The sequencing input was peripheral blood. The DNA sequence follows: TGTGCCTGGAGTCGAATCGGAGGGACCCGGGCTACTGAAGCTTTCTTT. This yields the protein CAWSRIGGTRATEAFF.